This note documents a single T cell receptor beta chain sequence. Per the germline V gene, CDR1 is SGHTA and CDR2 is FQGNSA. V was trimmed by 6 bases and J by 6 bases, leaving 18 bases between them. The CDR3 has 15 residues. These data belong to a study of control samples from healthy donors and cancer patients. Measured with immunoSEQ multiplex PCR; TCRdb has only the in-frame clones, and not every one. The profile covers around 170,000 clones, with around 90% appearing a single time and nearly 5% taken by the ten largest. The chain has TRBV7-2 and TRBJ1-5; weak D call: TRBD1 (5 bases). The clonotype comes from a woman under 40 in good health. The sequencing input was blood. The chain's CDR3 is CASSATGAGPQPQHF. CDR3 in DNA: TGTGCCAGCAGTGCCACAGGAGCCGGTCCTCAGCCCCAGCATTTT.